This T cell receptor beta chain appears in the sequencing data of a study of cytomegalovirus exposure and HLA in healthy donors. Study conclusions and caveats: On later analysis, the bulk of CMV-associated TCR beta chains appeared to be HLA-restricted. Per a prior analysis, the majority of TCR beta V segments were productive roughly 90% or roughly 30% of the time. In a later analysis, TCR association rates varied by HLA locus: DRB1 most, HLA-C fewest.

Every donor was a healthy person donating bone marrow. Germline V CDR1 and CDR2: MGHDK, SYGVNS. Trimming took 3 bases from V and 3 from J, leaving 14 bases between them. The CDR3 covers 15 residues. Both 60 Vbeta primers and 13 Jbeta primers went into the PCR. Sequencing was performed with immunoSEQ multiplex PCR; in TCRdb, only in-frame clones are kept and a portion is missing. The repertoire holds around 100,000 clones, with around 76% as singletons. Points on this clone: Its specificity is unknown.

The V and J genes are TRBV25-1 and TRBJ2-5; D remains ambiguous. The receptor comes from a woman between 18 and 29 years old in good health and CMV-seropositive. The specimen was PBMCs. CDR3 protein: CASSDLGRSKETQYF. The CDR3, as DNA: TGTGCCAGCAGTGATTTAGGCAGGTCGAAAGAGACCCAGTACTTC.